This T cell receptor (beta chain) derives from a study of Graves' ophthalmopathy and Graves' hyperthyroidism. RNA transcripts were the template, and TCR beta CDR3 regions were amplified from them. RT-PCR with HTBI primers came first, then second-round multiplex PCR. In TCRdb, the multiplex PCR reads were re-called with MiXCR into one record per CDR3 protein. The data contain under 250,000 distinct CDR3 sequences, approximately 28% of them singletons. The CDR3 has 16 residues. Trimming pared 3 bases from V and 4 bases from J, leaving 19 bases between. Germline V gene data show CDR1 as KGHSH and CDR2 as LQKENI. This clonotype was seen many times.

The source material was peripheral blood. This clonotype was obtained from a man in his fifties or sixties with Graves' ophthalmopathy. The rearrangement joins TRBV18 to TRBJ2-7; D is ambiguous. This chain's CDR3 is CASSPLASEGPYEQYF. The CDR3 DNA follows: TGTGCCAGCTCACCCCTGGCCTCCGAAGGGCCATACGAGCAGTACTTC.